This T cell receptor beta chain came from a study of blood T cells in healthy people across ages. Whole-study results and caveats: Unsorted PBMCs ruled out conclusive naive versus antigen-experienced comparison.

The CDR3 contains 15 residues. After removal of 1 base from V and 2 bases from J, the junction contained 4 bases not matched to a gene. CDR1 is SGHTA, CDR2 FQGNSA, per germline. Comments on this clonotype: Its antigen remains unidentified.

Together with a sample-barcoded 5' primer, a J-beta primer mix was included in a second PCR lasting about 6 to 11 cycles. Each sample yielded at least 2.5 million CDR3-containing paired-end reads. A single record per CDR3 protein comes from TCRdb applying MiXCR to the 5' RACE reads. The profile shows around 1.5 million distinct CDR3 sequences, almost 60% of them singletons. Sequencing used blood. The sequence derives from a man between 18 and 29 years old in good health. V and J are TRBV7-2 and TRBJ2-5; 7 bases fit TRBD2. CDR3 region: CASSLGQGGQETQYF. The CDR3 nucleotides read TGTGCCAGCAGCTTAGGCCAGGGAGGGCAAGAGACCCAGTACTTC.